This paragraph reports one T cell receptor (beta chain). Its target is not known. A read error may account for a junction end that differs from germline. Looked up from germline, CDR1 is LNHDA and CDR2 is SQIVND (reference sequence). The CDR3 runs 17 residues. The data originate from a study of cytomegalovirus exposure and HLA in healthy donors. PCR amplification relied on 60 Vbeta primers (plus 13 Jbeta primers). Assay: immunoSEQ multiplex PCR; the TCRdb copy retains only in-frame clones and omits some. The sample contains approximately 170,000 clones, 76% of which appear only once. Study-wide points: There were several of the most significant clusters that appeared linked to common viral pathogens in a later analysis.

This chain connects TRBV19 to TRBJ2-6, with D maybe TRBD1 (5 bases). Source material: PBMCs. This clonotype originated in a female donor in good health and CMV-seronegative. Written as DNA, the CDR3 is TGTGCCAGTAGTACTGGCCCATTAGGATCTGGGGCCAACGGCCTGACTTTC. Amino acids: CASSTGPLGSGANGLTF.